The present T cell receptor (beta chain) was sequenced within a study of identical twins. This clonotype was detected only a few times. Antigen specificity is unknown. The V gene end was trimmed by 0 bases and the J gene end by 0 bases; junction bases not matched to a gene: 7. The CDR3 loop spans 19 amino acids. Germline V lookup: CDR1 MNHEY, CDR2 SVGAGI. TCRdb analysed the 5' RACE reads with MiXCR anew, one entry per CDR3 protein. The table has 500,000 to 650,000 distinct CDR3 sequences, about 7.6% seen once. Findings and caveats of the study: Invariant cells of the MAIT and iNKT types might have partly distorted the zero-insertion analyses. Twin pairs' shared out-of-frame alpha sequences were enriched in low generation probability. Monozygotic twins shared more out-of-frame TCR alpha than recombination models predicted.

There were only healthy Caucasians among the donors. These sequences were also reported in another study, on yellow fever vaccine responses in identical twins.

This clonotype was sampled from a woman aged 18 to 35 in good health. The genes are TRBV6-5 and TRBJ1-6; TRBD1 aligns across 8 bases. Sequencing used PBMCs. CDR3 residues: CASSYSPQGANSYNSPLHF. The CDR3 nucleotides read TGTGCCAGCAGTTACTCCCCCCAGGGGGCTAACTCCTATAATTCACCCCTCCACTTT.